The 7 T cell receptor beta chains given below trace back to one sample, sequenced in a study of CD8+ T cells in alopecia areata. Extracted RNA was reverse transcribed, and the resulting cDNA served as sequencing template. Profiling relied on immunoSEQ multiplex PCR, and the TCRdb table lists in-frame clones only, not all of them. The table includes approximately 160,000 clones, less than 70% detected once. The sample's treatment: oral pan-JAK inhibitor, 5-10 mg twice daily. The sample was CD4+ T cells sorted from blood, taken at week 24, from a patient treated with tofacitinib. Receptors were obtained from a human donor with alopecia areata.

The chain employs TRBV5-1 and TRBJ2-2; no definite D call. The germline CDR1 and CDR2 sequences are SGHRS and YFSETQ. The CDR3 loop spans 14 amino acids. Trimming left V 4 bases short and J 0 bases short, with 7 bases between. CDR3 amino acids: CASSLKANTGELFF. The CDR3 DNA sequence: TGCGCCAGCAGCCTAAAAGCGAACACCGGGGAGCTGTTTTTT.

This clone was picked up a small number of times. V gene TRBV6-5 combines with J gene TRBJ1-1, with D tentatively TRBD1 (5 bases). CDR3 length: 15 residues. Trimming took 2 bases from V and 0 from J, leaving 10 bases between them. CDR1 is MNHEY and CDR2 is SVGAGI in the germline V gene. CDR3 loop: CASSYPPGMNTEAFF. CDR3 nucleotide sequence: TGTGCCAGCAGTTACCCGCCAGGGATGAACACTGAAGCTTTCTTT.

The chain employs TRBV29-1 and TRBJ2-7; TRBD1 agrees at 8 bases. V shed 1 base, J shed 6 bases, and the junction held 5 bases outside the gene matches. Germline CDR1 is SQVTM and CDR2 is ANQGSEA. This CDR3 comprises 13 residues. The CDR3 protein is CSVEGRGLSEQYF. CDR3 nucleotides: TGCAGCGTTGAAGGCAGGGGGCTTTCCGAGCAGTACTTC.

This clone has more than one count but fewer than ten. This rearrangement joins TRBV7-9 to TRBJ2-3, with 9 bases that match TRBD2. From germline, CDR1 is SEHNR and CDR2 FQNEAQ (reference sequence). V gave up 4 bases and J gave up 0 bases; unmatched junction bases: 8. The CDR3 loop spans 17 amino acids. This chain's CDR3 is CASSSKASGVSTDTQYF. The DNA of the CDR3 is TGTGCCAGCAGCTCCAAGGCTAGCGGGGTTAGCACAGATACGCAGTATTTT. The full variable domain, its missing parts supplied by reference TRBV7-9 and TRBJ2-3, is DTGVSQNPRHKITKRGQNVTFRCDPISEHNRLYWYRQTLGQGPEFLTYFQNEAQLEKSRLLSDRFSAERPKGSFSTLEIQRTEQGDSAMYLCASSSKASGVSTDTQYFGPGTRLTVL.

This chain connects TRBV29-1 to TRBJ2-5; D is uncertain. Trimming stripped 5 bases from V and 0 bases from J, with 4 bases between. The CDR3 has 11 residues. Germline values: CDR1 SQVTM, CDR2 ANQGSEA. CDR3 region: CSVSNQETQYF. The CDR3 coding sequence is TGCAGCGTTTCAAACCAAGAGACCCAGTACTTC.

This clone was seen more than once but under ten times. This sequence joins TRBV29-1 and TRBJ1-5; D possibly corresponds to TRBD1 (6 bases). In germline, CDR1 is SQVTM, CDR2 ANQGSEA. The CDR3 totals 17 residues. Trimming cost V 6 bases and J 1 base, with 22 bases left between them. The CDR3 region is CSVLQGRVSQSNQPQHF. Here the CDR3 DNA reads TGCAGCGTGCTACAGGGTAGGGTGAGTCAGAGCAATCAGCCCCAGCATTTT.

The rearrangement uses TRBV30 and TRBJ1-3; D not certain. The CDR3 covers 13 residues. The V end lost 4 bases, the J end lost 0 bases, and 7 bases lay between the germline ends. Per the germline V gene, CDR1 is GTSNPN and CDR2 is SVGIG (reference sequence). The CDR3 protein is CAWNKASGNTIYF. For the CDR3, the DNA is TGTGCCTGGAACAAGGCCTCTGGAAACACCATATATTTT. Complete variable domain (other parts from reference TRBV30 and TRBJ1-3): SQTIHQWPATLVQPVGSPLSLECTVEGTSNPNLYWYRQAAGRGLQLLFYSVGIGQISSEVPQNLSASRPQDRQFILSSKKLLLSDSGFYLCAWNKASGNTIYFGEGSWLTVV.